This T cell receptor beta chain was captured in a study of blood T cell repertoires in COVID-19. Study-level information: T cells, B-cell-depleted T cells, or PBMCs provided the cDNA or gDNA that served as material.

This clone showed up just once. In the study's own analysis: Reference gene primer amplification yielded estimated nucleated cell counts. Clones were read by immunoSEQ multiplex PCR, and TCRdb kept only the in-frame ones, dropping some. Clone size and the V and J calls come from that table; the DNA yielded D and trimming. The data hold 250,000 to 350,000 clones, with approximately 84% observed a single time. The CDR3 is 14 residues long. Germline-derived CDR1 and CDR2 are LGHDT and YNNKEL (reference sequence). The V gene end was trimmed by 4 bases and the J gene end by 5 bases; junction bases not matched to a gene: 2. Seattle participants joined during active infection and were tracked over time.

This receptor was taken from a human donor with COVID-19, enrolled during active disease. The donor label of this sample is uncertain. Sequenced sample: peripheral blood. The chain combines TRBV3-1 (or the pseudogene TRBV3-2) with TRBJ2-7; 13 bases agree with TRBD2. Here the CDR3 reads CASSPGLAGNEQYF. In nucleotides, the CDR3 is TGTGCCAGCAGCCCGGGACTAGCGGGAAACGAGCAGTACTTC.